This TCR beta chain emerged from a study of Ad26.COV2.S vaccination and SARS-CoV-2 variants. Using immunoSEQ multiplex PCR, the repertoire was profiled, and TCRdb retains in-frame clones only, with some absent. Of roughly 300,000 clones listed, 88% were seen once; the top ten hold 6.4%. The trim removed 2 bases at V and 2 bases at J, leaving 3 bases unmatched. This CDR3 contains 14 residues. Germline CDR1 SGHNT, CDR2 YENEEA. Regarding treatment: around 19 received Ad26.COV2.S at low or high dose, single or two shots; about 5 received placebo; per-sample allocation not given. Day 63 following the first vaccine or placebo injection was when the samples were taken.

The source of this sequence is a person aged 18-60 years who received the Ad26.COV2.S COVID-19 vaccine or a placebo. Sequencing used peripheral blood, obtained in a trial of Ad26.COV2.S vaccine versus placebo. This chain uses TRBV11-3 with TRBJ2-7; 7 nucleotides agree with TRBD1. The CDR3 here is CASSLRTGPYEQYF. CDR3 sequence (DNA): TGTGCCAGCAGCTTACGGACAGGCCCCTACGAGCAGTACTTC.